This is a list of T cell receptor beta chains from one sample in a study of OX40 agonist ivuxolimab in advanced cancers. This table comes from immunoSEQ multiplex PCR, and its TCRdb copy is limited to in-frame clones, with some not included. The sample lists about 40,000 clones; more than 75% were seen once. The sample here was CD4+ or CD8+ T cells sorted from blood, taken in a trial of the OX40 agonist ivuxolimab. The receptors shown here come from an adult with an advanced solid tumor such as melanoma, head and neck, liver or kidney cancer. Each CDR3 is given with its conserved first and last residue. D genes are given only for firm matches. Size is stated for part of the rows, as once, few or many counts, or as a class when the clone is expanded.

clone size: -; J gene: TRBJ1-5; V gene: TRBV7-9; D gene: -; CDR3 DNA: TGTGCCAGCAGCCGGGGGGCGATAAGCAATCAGCCCCAGCATTTT; CDR3 protein: CASSRGAISNQPQHF
clone size: -; J gene: TRBJ1-1; V gene: TRBV28; D gene: -; CDR3 DNA: TGTGCCAGCAGCCAACCTCGACATCCTGAAGCTTTCTTT; CDR3 protein: CASSQPRHPEAFF
clone size: -; J gene: TRBJ2-2; V gene: TRBV4-2; D gene: -; CDR3 DNA: TGTGCCAGCAGCCCATACCGCGGGGCGGCTCTCACCGGGGAGCTGTTTTTT; CDR3 protein: CASSPYRGAALTGELFF
clone size: -; J gene: TRBJ1-4; V gene: TRBV27; D gene: -; CDR3 DNA: TGTGCCAGCAGTTTATTTGGGGGGCAGGCTAATGAAAAACTGTTTTTT; CDR3 protein: CASSLFGGQANEKLFF
clone size: -; J gene: TRBJ2-4; V gene: TRBV6-1; D gene: TRBD2; CDR3 DNA: TGTGCCAGCAGTGAAGTTCGGGGGGGCAAAAACATTCAGTACTTC; CDR3 protein: CASSEVRGGKNIQYF
clone size: once; J gene: TRBJ1-1; V gene: TRBV6-5; D gene: -; CDR3 DNA: TGTGCCAGCGCCGACGGGCAGAACACTGAAGCTTTCTTT; CDR3 protein: CASADGQNTEAFF
clone size: -; J gene: TRBJ2-2; V gene: TRBV2; D gene: TRBD2; CDR3 DNA: TGTGCCAGCAGCCAATACCCTGGGACTAGCGGGGGGGCACGCACCGGGGAGCTGTTTTTT; CDR3 protein: CASSQYPGTSGGARTGELFF
clone size: -; J gene: TRBJ2-1; V gene: TRBV11-2; D gene: -; CDR3 DNA: TGTGCCAGCAGCGGTTCGAGTGTCAATGAGCAGTTCTTC; CDR3 protein: CASSGSSVNEQFF
clone size: -; J gene: TRBJ2-7; V gene: TRBV4-1; D gene: -; CDR3 DNA: TGCGCCAGCAGCCCCCTTGAGGCAGACCGTTACGAGCAGTACTTC; CDR3 protein: CASSPLEADRYEQYF
clone size: -; J gene: TRBJ2-7; V gene: TRBV4-1; D gene: -; CDR3 DNA: TGCGCCAGCAGCCAAGATCCACCTGGCTCCTACGAGCAGTACTTC; CDR3 protein: CASSQDPPGSYEQYF
clone size: -; J gene: TRBJ1-5; V gene: TRBV28; D gene: -; CDR3 DNA: TGTGCCAGCAGTCAGGTGTATAGCAATCAGCCCCAGCATTTT; CDR3 protein: CASSQVYSNQPQHF
clone size: -; J gene: TRBJ2-1; V gene: TRBV4-1; D gene: TRBD1; CDR3 DNA: TGCGCCAGCAGCCAAGATCAGTGGCAGGGGGCAGGTGAGCAGTTCTTC; CDR3 protein: CASSQDQWQGAGEQFF
clone size: -; J gene: TRBJ2-7; V gene: TRBV11-2; D gene: -; CDR3 DNA: TGTGCCAGCCGGGGAGGTTCCTACGAGCAGTACTTC; CDR3 protein: CASRGGSYEQYF
clone size: -; J gene: TRBJ2-7; V gene: TRBV6-6; D gene: -; CDR3 DNA: TGTGCCGCCGGAAGCTCCTACGAGCAGTACTTC; CDR3 protein: CAAGSSYEQYF
clone size: -; J gene: TRBJ2-7; V gene: TRBV4-2; D gene: -; CDR3 DNA: TGTGCCAGCAGCCAACCCTCGGGCTCCTACGAGCAGTACTTC; CDR3 protein: CASSQPSGSYEQYF
clone size: -; J gene: TRBJ2-2; V gene: TRBV5-1; D gene: -; CDR3 DNA: TGCGCCAGCCGGAGGTCCCCTTCTCCGGCTGGGTTAGCCGGGGAGCTGTTTTTT; CDR3 protein: CASRRSPSPAGLAGELFF
clone size: -; J gene: TRBJ1-2; V gene: TRBV5-1; D gene: -; CDR3 DNA: TGCGCCAGCAGCTTGGTAGGAGGACGTAGCGCTAACTATGGCTACACCTTC; CDR3 protein: CASSLVGGRSANYGYTF
clone size: -; J gene: TRBJ1-1; V gene: TRBV10-3; D gene: -; CDR3 DNA: TGTGCCATCAGGTGGGGGACCGGCACTGAAGCTTTCTTT; CDR3 protein: CAIRWGTGTEAFF
clone size: -; J gene: TRBJ1-2; V gene: TRBV29-1; D gene: -; CDR3 DNA: TGCAGCGTTCCCCTCGGAGGTAACTATGGCTACACCTTC; CDR3 protein: CSVPLGGNYGYTF
clone size: -; J gene: TRBJ2-3; V gene: TRBV10-3; D gene: -; CDR3 DNA: TGTGCCATCGGCACGTTCACAGATACGCAGTATTTT; CDR3 protein: CAIGTFTDTQYF
clone size: -; J gene: TRBJ1-1; V gene: TRBV4-1; D gene: -; CDR3 DNA: TGCGCCAGCAGCCAAGATCCCGGCCTTCACACTGAAGCTTTCTTT; CDR3 protein: CASSQDPGLHTEAFF
clone size: -; J gene: TRBJ1-1; V gene: TRBV27; D gene: TRBD1; CDR3 DNA: TGTGCCAGCAGTTTCACAGGGGTAGGAGTCACTGAAGCTTTCTTT; CDR3 protein: CASSFTGVGVTEAFF
clone size: -; J gene: TRBJ2-7; V gene: TRBV20-1; D gene: -; CDR3 DNA: TGCAGTGCTGGGGCCCCTCTCGAGCAGTACTTC; CDR3 protein: CSAGAPLEQYF
clone size: -; J gene: TRBJ2-7; V gene: TRBV27; D gene: -; CDR3 DNA: TGTGCCAGCCGGGGATTAGAGAGGGGGGAGCAGTACTTC; CDR3 protein: CASRGLERGEQYF
clone size: -; J gene: TRBJ2-1; V gene: TRBV29-1; D gene: TRBD1; CDR3 DNA: TGCAGCGCCCCAGCCTTCCAGGGGGTCGTGGTCAATGAGCAGTTCTTC; CDR3 protein: CSAPAFQGVVVNEQFF
clone size: -; J gene: TRBJ2-7; V gene: TRBV6-1; D gene: TRBD1; CDR3 DNA: TGTGCCACCCAAGGGGACAGCTACGTGGAGCAGTACTTC; CDR3 protein: CATQGDSYVEQYF
clone size: -; J gene: TRBJ2-1; V gene: TRBV7-9; D gene: -; CDR3 DNA: TGTGCCAGCAGCTTTCCCGATGAGCAGTTCTTC; CDR3 protein: CASSFPDEQFF
clone size: -; J gene: TRBJ2-7; V gene: TRBV27; D gene: -; CDR3 DNA: TGTGCCAGCAGTCCAACAGGGTCTGGGCTACTCGAGCAGTACTTC; CDR3 protein: CASSPTGSGLLEQYF
clone size: -; J gene: TRBJ2-2; V gene: TRBV11-2; D gene: -; CDR3 DNA: TGTGCCAGCAGCTTAGTTCGGTTTCTCGGCGGGGAGCTGTTTTTT; CDR3 protein: CASSLVRFLGGELFF
clone size: -; J gene: TRBJ2-7; V gene: TRBV30; D gene: TRBD2; CDR3 DNA: TGTGCCTGGAGGACTAGCGGGATGTACGAGCAGTACTTC; CDR3 protein: CAWRTSGMYEQYF
clone size: -; J gene: TRBJ2-7; V gene: TRBV7-8; D gene: -; CDR3 DNA: TGTGCCAGCAGCTTTGGGTCCTACGAGCAGTACTTC; CDR3 protein: CASSFGSYEQYF
clone size: -; J gene: TRBJ1-6; V gene: TRBV7-8; D gene: TRBD1; CDR3 DNA: TGTGCCAGCAGCCGTCCCGGGACAGGGATGGAGTCACCCCTCCACTTT; CDR3 protein: CASSRPGTGMESPLHF
clone size: -; J gene: TRBJ2-7; V gene: TRBV6-6; D gene: TRBD1; CDR3 DNA: TGTGCCAGCAGCCGCGGGGACAGGGGGTCCTACGAGCAGTACTTC; CDR3 protein: CASSRGDRGSYEQYF
clone size: -; J gene: TRBJ2-1; V gene: TRBV27; D gene: -; CDR3 DNA: TGTGCCAGCAGTTTGGCTGGGGAGTACAATGAGCAGTTCTTC; CDR3 protein: CASSLAGEYNEQFF
clone size: -; J gene: TRBJ1-2; V gene: TRBV28; D gene: -; CDR3 DNA: TGTGCCAGCAGCCCGTCGGGACACCTACTCTATGGCTACACCTTC; CDR3 protein: CASSPSGHLLYGYTF
clone size: -; J gene: TRBJ2-3; V gene: TRBV27; D gene: TRBD2; CDR3 DNA: TGTGCCAGCAGTCCCAGCCCCCGGGGGGGCATCTTTTATACGCAGTATTTT; CDR3 protein: CASSPSPRGGIFYTQYF
clone size: -; J gene: TRBJ2-7; V gene: TRBV6-5; D gene: -; CDR3 DNA: TGTGCCAGCAGTTACTCGGCAATCTACGAGCAGTACTTC; CDR3 protein: CASSYSAIYEQYF
clone size: -; J gene: TRBJ2-1; V gene: TRBV27; D gene: -; CDR3 DNA: TGTGCCAGCAGTTTTGGTTCCAGCCCCCATGAGCAGTTCTTC; CDR3 protein: CASSFGSSPHEQFF
clone size: once; J gene: TRBJ2-1; V gene: TRBV27; D gene: TRBD1; CDR3 DNA: TGTGCCAGCAGTTTATCGATGACAGGGACTGAGCAGTTCTTC; CDR3 protein: CASSLSMTGTEQFF
clone size: -; J gene: TRBJ2-7; V gene: TRBV4-1; D gene: -; CDR3 DNA: TGCGCCAGCAGCCAAGATAGGGCTAGGAGCTACGAGCAGTACTTC; CDR3 protein: CASSQDRARSYEQYF
clone size: -; J gene: TRBJ2-1; V gene: TRBV29-1; D gene: TRBD2; CDR3 DNA: TGCAGCGTTGAGGGTAGAGGACTAGCGGGGCCTAAAAGACGGGAGCAGTTCTTC; CDR3 protein: CSVEGRGLAGPKRREQFF
clone size: -; J gene: TRBJ1-2; V gene: TRBV11-3; D gene: TRBD1; CDR3 DNA: TGTGCCAGCAGCCAGGACAGGGGCTATGGCTACACCTTC; CDR3 protein: CASSQDRGYGYTF
clone size: few; J gene: TRBJ2-7; V gene: TRBV7-9; D gene: -; CDR3 DNA: TGTGCCAGCAGCCCCCTCTACGAGCAGTACTTC; CDR3 protein: CASSPLYEQYF
clone size: -; J gene: TRBJ2-7; V gene: TRBV10-1; D gene: TRBD1; CDR3 DNA: TGCGCCAGCAGTGACCCGACGGGACAGGGGCCTAGAGGGACATCGAAGGACGAGCAGTACTTC; CDR3 protein: CASSDPTGQGPRGTSKDEQYF
clone size: few; J gene: TRBJ2-3; V gene: TRBV6-1; D gene: TRBD2; CDR3 DNA: TGTGCCAGCAGTGGACTAGCGGGGGGGCCGGATACGCAGTATTTT; CDR3 protein: CASSGLAGGPDTQYF
clone size: -; J gene: TRBJ2-4; V gene: TRBV2; D gene: -; CDR3 DNA: TGTGCCAGCACCCCGTGGATGGGGGACATTCAGTACTTC; CDR3 protein: CASTPWMGDIQYF
clone size: few; J gene: TRBJ2-7; V gene: TRBV7-9; D gene: -; CDR3 DNA: TGTGCCAGCAGCCCTAGGACGGACGGCTCCTACGAGCAGTACTTC; CDR3 protein: CASSPRTDGSYEQYF
clone size: -; J gene: TRBJ1-2; V gene: TRBV27; D gene: -; CDR3 DNA: TGTGCCAGCAGTTCCGCCCAAACAGGGCACTATGGCTACACCTTC; CDR3 protein: CASSSAQTGHYGYTF
clone size: once; J gene: TRBJ2-7; V gene: TRBV7-8; D gene: TRBD2; CDR3 DNA: TGTGCCAGCAGCTTCGGGGGGGGCCTCCTTTCGTACGAGCAGTACTTC; CDR3 protein: CASSFGGGLLSYEQYF
clone size: -; J gene: TRBJ2-4; V gene: TRBV5-5; D gene: -; CDR3 DNA: TGTGCCAGCAGCTTGGAACTAGCCAAAAACATTCAGTACTTC; CDR3 protein: CASSLELAKNIQYF
clone size: -; J gene: TRBJ1-1; V gene: TRBV6-5; D gene: -; CDR3 DNA: TGTGCCAGCAGGTTTCTACCCCCCCAGGTTGAAGCTTTCTTT; CDR3 protein: CASRFLPPQVEAFF
clone size: -; J gene: TRBJ2-5; V gene: TRBV7-8; D gene: TRBD2; CDR3 DNA: TGTGCCAGCAGCCCACGGGAAGCGGGAGGGTGGCAAGAGACCCAGTACTTC; CDR3 protein: CASSPREAGGWQETQYF